A single sample is the source of the 7 T cell receptor beta chains below, sequenced in a study of blood T cell repertoires in COVID-19. Profiling relied on immunoSEQ multiplex PCR, and the TCRdb table lists in-frame clones only, not all of them. The sample includes about 270,000 clones, 82% of them seen just once. Sequencing was performed on peripheral blood. All receptors derive from a woman under 30 with acute or convalescent COVID-19.

The CDR3 DNA is TGTGCCAGCAGTCCTACTAGCGGGAACTACAATGAGCAGTTCTTC. Translated, it gives CASSPTSGNYNEQFF. The chain links TRBV27 to TRBJ2-1, with TRBD2 identical over 10 bases. V dropped 5 bases and J dropped 3; count of bases not matched to a gene: 4. Germline loops: CDR1 MNHEY, CDR2 SMNVEV (reference sequence). This CDR3 has 15 amino acids.

The chain couples TRBV2 to TRBJ2-1, with D tentatively TRBD2 (5 bases). Trimming cost V 6 bases and J 0 bases, with 12 bases left between them. The CDR3 has 15 residues. Germline CDR1 and CDR2: SNHLY and FYNNEI. The CDR3 coding sequence is TGTGCCAGCAGCCACGGGCGGGCCTCCTACAATGAGCAGTTCTTC. Its translation is CASSHGRASYNEQFF.

The chain is built from TRBV6-5 and TRBJ2-7; maybe TRBD1 (6 bases). This CDR3 contains 13 residues. V was cut by 9 bases and J by 2 bases, with 14 bases left in between. Germline assignment: CDR1 MNHEY and CDR2 SVGAGI. The CDR3 here is CASVWDTTYEQYF. Here the CDR3 DNA reads TGTGCCAGTGTGTGGGACACAACCTACGAGCAGTACTTC.

The chain employs TRBV6-2 or TRBV6-3 and TRBJ1-5; D is ambiguous. Germline V CDR1 and CDR2: MNHEY, SVGEGT. The germline V and J ends were trimmed by 2 bases and 6 bases, with 23 bases remaining between them. The CDR3 spans 18 residues. CDR3 sequence (DNA): TGTGCCAGCAGTTACGGCAGGTTCGGTTCATCATTCAGTCAGCCCCAGCATTTT. Translation: CASSYGRFGSSFSQPQHF.

CDR3 nucleotides: TGTGCCAGCAGCTTTGGACTAGCCACAGGGGAGCTGTTTTTT. As protein: CASSFGLATGELFF. This chain uses TRBV5-8 with TRBJ2-2, with 8 nucleotides matching TRBD2. V gave up 2 bases and J gave up 8 bases; unmatched junction bases: 5. The CDR3 spans 14 residues. CDR1 is SGHTS and CDR2 is YDEGEE in the germline V gene.

The chain combines TRBV21-1 with TRBJ1-1; the table's D call, TRBD1, was not checked against the DNA. TRBV21-1 is a pseudogene. This CDR3 region has 14 residues. The DNA for the CDR3 is TGTGCCAGCAGCAAAGTTACAGGGGGCTCTGAAGCTTTCTTT. The encoded protein is CASSKVTGGSEAFF.

The rearrangement links TRBV11-1 to TRBJ1-2; 7 bases map to TRBD1. CDR1 is SGHAT, CDR2 FQDESV, per germline (reference sequence). The CDR3 length is 14 residues. V gave up 5 bases and J gave up 4 bases; unmatched junction bases: 7. The CDR3 region is CASSPRTGIYGYTF. The CDR3, as DNA: TGTGCCAGCAGCCCCCGGACAGGAATCTATGGCTACACCTTC. Drawing the rest from reference TRBV11-1 and TRBJ1-2, the complete variable domain is EAEVAQSPRYKITEKSQAVAFWCDPISGHATLYWYRQILGQGPELLVQFQDESVVDDSQLPKDRFSAERLKGVDSTLKIQPAELGDSAMYLCASSPRTGIYGYTFGSGTRLTVV.